This T cell receptor beta chain was observed in a study of response to subunit inactivated influenza vaccine. Whole-study findings and limits: Authors suggested seasonal influenza vaccinations each recruit few new T cells.

Deletions cut 5 bases from V and 0 bases from J, with 10 bases between. The CDR3 is 14 amino acids. The sample holds a few counts of this clonotype. The antigen remains undetermined. TCRdb used MiXCR to reprocess the RT-PCR reads, holding one entry per CDR3 protein. The table has around 850,000 distinct CDR3 sequences, 18% seen once. Sequences were derived from PBMCs from blood, sampled 5 days after vaccination. This chain links TRBV12-3 or TRBV12-4 with TRBJ2-5; D is undetermined. This sequence was found in a man aged 50-60 years who received an inactivated influenza vaccine. The CDR3 DNA reads TGTGCCAGCAGTCTATTCGACAACCAAGAGACCCAGTACTTC. As protein: CASSLFDNQETQYF.